One and the same sample provided the 9 T cell receptor beta chains below, sequenced in a study of cytomegalovirus exposure and HLA in healthy donors. Amplification used 60 Vbeta primers and 13 Jbeta primers. This table comes from immunoSEQ multiplex PCR, and its TCRdb copy is limited to in-frame clones, with some not included. Of 200,000 or so clones listed, more than 80% are singletons. Sequencing was performed on PBMCs. The receptors originated from a man between 25 and 39 years old in good health and CMV-seronegative.

This chain uses TRBV27 with TRBJ2-5, with no clear D. The CDR3 is 14 residues long. Germline V gene sequence: CDR1 MNHEY, CDR2 SMNVEV (reference sequence). V dropped 6 bases and J dropped 2 bases, with 13 bases sitting between them. CDR3 residues: CASSVTSSQETQYF. The CDR3 DNA sequence: TGTGCCAGCAGCGTTACCTCGAGTCAAGAGACCCAGTACTTC.

This chain connects TRBV11-2 to TRBJ2-5; D perhaps matches TRBD1 (6 bases). The CDR3 sequence is 14 residues long. V was trimmed by 5 bases and J by 2 bases, leaving 12 bases between them. CDR1 is SGHAT, CDR2 FQNNGV, per germline. The chain's CDR3 is CASSPRGLQETQYF. CDR3 in DNA: TGTGCCAGCAGCCCCAGGGGCTTGCAAGAGACCCAGTACTTC. The variable domain in full, with the rest retrieved from reference TRBV11-2 and TRBJ2-5, is EAGVAQSPRYKIIEKRQSVAFWCNPISGHATLYWYQQILGQGPKLLIQFQNNGVVDDSQLPKDRFSAERLKGVDSTLKIQPAKLEDSAVYLCASSPRGLQETQYFGPGTRLLVL.

V gene TRBV25-1 combines with J gene TRBJ1-1; 8 bases are a match to TRBD1. Germline assignment: CDR1 MGHDK and CDR2 SYGVNS. The CDR3 consists of 14 residues. The V gene end was trimmed by 6 bases and the J gene end by 6 bases; junction bases not matched to a gene: 9. In DNA form, the CDR3 reads TGTGCCAGCAGGACCGCAGGGGGCAGTGCTGAAGCTTTCTTT. This translates into CASRTAGGSAEAFF.

The chain combines TRBV10-1 with TRBJ2-1; 8 bases agree with TRBD2. The germline CDR1 and CDR2 sequences are WNHNN and SYGVQD (reference sequence). J gave up 0 bases and V 5 bases, and 0 bases lay outside the gene matches. This CDR3 has 14 residues. This CDR3 is CASSRGGSYNEQFF. The DNA for the CDR3 is TGCGCCAGCAGTCGGGGGGGCTCCTACAATGAGCAGTTCTTC.

The chain joins TRBV6-5 to TRBJ2-7; 9 bases fit TRBD1. CDR1 and CDR2 (germline): MNHEY, SVGAGI. Trimming took 7 bases from V and 2 from J; bases not matched to a gene: 6. The CDR3 has 14 amino acids. For the CDR3, the DNA is TGTGCCAGCACGACAGGGGGGCAACCCTACGAGCAGTACTTC. Encoded protein: CASTTGGQPYEQYF.

This clone was counted a few times. The chain uses TRBV28 and TRBJ1-4; possibly TRBD1 for D (6 bases). V lost 2 bases to trimming and J lost 5 bases, with 9 bases between them. The CDR3 extends over 14 amino acids. Germline V gene lookup returns CDR1 MDHEN and CDR2 SYDVKM. CDR3 bases: TGTGCCAGCAGTTTAAGGCAGGGGAATGAAAAACTGTTTTTT. It translates to CASSLRQGNEKLFF.

V is TRBV7-8 and J is TRBJ1-5; 7 nucleotides line up with TRBD1. The germline CDR1 and CDR2 sequences are SGHVS and FQNEAQ. This CDR3 region has 15 residues. V was clipped by 2 bases and J by 2 bases; unmatched bases: 3. The CDR3 loop reads CASSLPGQRNQPQHF. In nucleotides, the CDR3 is TGTGCCAGCAGCTTACCGGGACAGCGCAATCAGCCCCAGCATTTT.

This sequence joins TRBV27 and TRBJ2-1, with 7 bases aligning to TRBD1. The CDR3 sequence is 16 residues long. V lost 10 bases to trimming and J lost 0 bases; unmatched junction nucleotides: 12. Germline V gene sequence: CDR1 MNHEY, CDR2 SMNVEV (reference sequence). The CDR3 nucleotides read TGTGCCACCGACGCGGACAGGTTGAGCTCCTACAATGAGCAGTTCTTC. Translating gives CATDADRLSSYNEQFF.

As to this clone: The junction departs from germline at one end; a sequencing error may be responsible. The chain links TRBV5-4 to TRBJ2-6; 7 bases map to TRBD1. Germline V gene lookup returns CDR1 SGHNT and CDR2 YYREEE (reference sequence). The CDR3 has 15 residues. CDR3 amino acids: CASSPDRAGASVLTF. In nucleotides, the CDR3 is TGTGCCAGCAGCCCCGACAGGGCTGGGGCCAGCGTCCTGACTTTC. Drawing the rest from reference TRBV5-4 and TRBJ2-6, the complete variable domain is ETGVTQSPTHLIKTRGQQVTLRCSSQSGHNTVSWYQQALGQGPQFIFQYYREEENGRGNFPPRFSGLQFPNYSSELNVNALELDDSALYLCASSPDRAGASVLTFGAGSRLTVL.